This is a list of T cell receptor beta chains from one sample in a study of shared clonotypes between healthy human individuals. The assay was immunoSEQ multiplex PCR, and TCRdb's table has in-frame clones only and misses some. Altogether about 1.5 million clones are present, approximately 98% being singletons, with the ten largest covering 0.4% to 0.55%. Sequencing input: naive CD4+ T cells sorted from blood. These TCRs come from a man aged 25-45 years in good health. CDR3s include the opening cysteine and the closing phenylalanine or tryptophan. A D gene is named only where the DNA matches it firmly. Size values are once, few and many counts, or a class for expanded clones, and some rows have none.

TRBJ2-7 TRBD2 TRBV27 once CASSFLFLGLAYEQYF TGTGCCAGCAGTTTCTTGTTCTTGGGACTAGCTTACGAGCAGTACTTC
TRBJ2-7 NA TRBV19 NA CASSMRQGVVEQYF TGTGCCAGTAGTATGCGGCAGGGTGTGGTCGAGCAGTACTTC
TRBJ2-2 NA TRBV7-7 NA CASSPGAGNTGELFF TGTGCTAGCAGCCCAGGTGCAGGGAACACCGGGGAGCTGTTTTTT
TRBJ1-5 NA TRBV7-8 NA CASSLDRDSQPQHF TGTGCCAGCAGCTTAGACAGGGATAGTCAGCCCCAGCATTTT
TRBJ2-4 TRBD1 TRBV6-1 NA CASSHRQGDIQYF TGTGCCAGCAGTCACAGACAGGGAGACATTCAGTACTTC
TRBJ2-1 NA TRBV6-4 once CASSHNNEQFF TGTGCCAGCAGTCATAACAATGAGCAGTTCTTC
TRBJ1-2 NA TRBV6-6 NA CASMISKKGSYGYTF TGTGCCAGCATGATTTCGAAGAAGGGGAGCTATGGCTACACCTTC
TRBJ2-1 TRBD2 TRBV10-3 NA CAIRREEGNEQFF TGTGCCATCAGGCGGGAGGAGGGCAATGAGCAGTTCTTC
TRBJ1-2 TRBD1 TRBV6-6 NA CASSSGTAYYGYTF TGTGCCAGCAGCTCCGGGACAGCATACTATGGCTACACCTTC
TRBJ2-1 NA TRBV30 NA CAWSVLFGGLYNEQFF TGTGCCTGGAGTGTACTCTTCGGAGGATTATACAATGAGCAGTTCTTC
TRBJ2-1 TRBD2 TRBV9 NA CASSYLGGLDEQFF TGTGCCAGCAGCTATCTGGGAGGGCTGGATGAGCAGTTCTTC
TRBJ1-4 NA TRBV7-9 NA CASSLGTTNEKLFF TGTGCCAGCAGCTTAGGGACAACTAATGAAAAACTGTTTTTT
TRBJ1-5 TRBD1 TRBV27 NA CASSFGGQFNQPQHF TGTGCCAGCAGTTTCGGGGGACAGTTCAATCAGCCCCAGCATTTT
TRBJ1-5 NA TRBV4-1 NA CASSQVPPLGNQPQHF TGCGCCAGCAGCCAAGTTCCACCGCTGGGTAATCAGCCCCAGCATTTT
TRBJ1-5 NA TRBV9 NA CASSQTGRVNQPQHF TGTGCCAGCAGCCAAACGGGACGGGTGAATCAGCCCCAGCATTTT
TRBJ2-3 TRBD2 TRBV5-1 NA CASSSGTSGRDTQYF TGCGCCAGCAGTTCTGGGACTAGCGGGAGGGATACGCAGTATTTT